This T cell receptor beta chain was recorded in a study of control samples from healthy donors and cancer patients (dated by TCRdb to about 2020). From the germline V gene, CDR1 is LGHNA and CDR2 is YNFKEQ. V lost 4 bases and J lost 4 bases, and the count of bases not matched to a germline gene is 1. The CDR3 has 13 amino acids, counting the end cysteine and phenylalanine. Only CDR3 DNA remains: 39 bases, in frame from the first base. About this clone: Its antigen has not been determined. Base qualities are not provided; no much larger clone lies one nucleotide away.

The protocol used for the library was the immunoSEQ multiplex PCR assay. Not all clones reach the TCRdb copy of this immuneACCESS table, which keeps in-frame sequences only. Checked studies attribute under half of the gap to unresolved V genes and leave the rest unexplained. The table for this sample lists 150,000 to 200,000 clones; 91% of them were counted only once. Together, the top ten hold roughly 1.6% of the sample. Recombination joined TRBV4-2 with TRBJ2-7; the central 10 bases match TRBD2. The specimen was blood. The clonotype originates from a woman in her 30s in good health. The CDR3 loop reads CASSLAGGYEQYF. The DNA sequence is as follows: TGTGCCAGCAGCCTAGCGGGAGGATACGAGCAGTACTTC.